This entry lists 27 T cell receptor beta chains sequenced from one sample in a study of T cell repertoires in cytomegalovirus infection. From the reads, TCRdb called clonotypes with MiXCR, one entry per CDR3 protein. The sample shows hundreds of thousands of distinct CDR3 sequences, 22% of them seen only once. Sample: CD8+ T cells from PBMCs. Receptor source: a human donor in good health (CMV status not recorded). Some clones in this sample may be carry-over from other donors' samples.

The chain recombines TRBV29-1 with TRBJ2-7; D is perhaps TRBD1 (5 bases). The V and J ends lost 1 base and 1 base respectively, with 11 bases between them. The CDR3 sequence is 14 residues long. Germline V gives CDR1 SQVTM, CDR2 ANQGSEA. For the CDR3, the DNA is TGCAGCGTTGAAGGGGCAGGGTCTTCCTACGAGCAGTACTTC. Amino acids: CSVEGAGSSYEQYF.

This clonotype was counted ten times or more. This chain connects TRBV28 to TRBJ1-5; D gene uncertain. Trimming left V 6 bases short and J 0 bases short, with 12 bases between. Germline V lookup: CDR1 MDHEN, CDR2 SYDVKM. The CDR3 runs to 15 residues. CDR3 protein: CASSLNTDSNQPQHF. DNA of the CDR3: TGTGCCAGCAGCCTAAACACGGATAGCAATCAGCCCCAGCATTTT.

On this clonotype: This may be a read error: a much more frequent sequence differs by one nucleotide. The chain employs TRBV7-3 and TRBJ2-1; 8 bases are shared with TRBD2. The CDR3 has 15 residues. Germline V gene lookup returns CDR1 SGHTA and CDR2 FQGTGA. Written as DNA, the CDR3 is TGTGCCGGCAGCGGGGGCGACAGCTCCTACAATGAGCAGTTCTTC. Residues: CAGSGGDSSYNEQFF.

Details on this clonotype: The junction shows a germline mismatch at one end, possibly a read error. The V call is TRBV6-6, the J call TRBJ1-5; D possibly corresponds to TRBD1 (6 bases). Germline V lookup: CDR1 MNHNY, CDR2 SVGAGI (reference sequence). This CDR3 spans 11 amino acids. CDR3 sequence: CASSYSDSCHF. CDR3 nucleotide sequence: TGTGCCAGCAGCTACTCGGACAGTTGTCATTTT.

This clonotype showed up many times. The CDR3 loop is CASSLVLSGTDTQYF. DNA of the CDR3: TGTGCCAGCAGCTTAGTTCTGAGCGGGACAGATACGCAGTATTTT. The chain is built from TRBV7-2 and TRBJ2-3; perhaps TRBD2 as D (6 bases). This CDR3 comprises 15 residues. Trimming removed 1 base at V and 3 bases at J, with 11 bases between. Germline CDR1 is SGHTA and CDR2 is FQGNSA.

The chain recombines TRBV19 with TRBJ2-7; weak D call: TRBD1 (6 bases). V was pared by 5 bases and J by 5 bases, with 13 bases between. From germline, CDR1 is LNHDA and CDR2 SQIVND (reference sequence). The CDR3 loop spans 13 amino acids. CDR3 sequence (DNA): TGTGCCAGTAGTGTAACAGGGTTTGACGAGCAGTACTTC. This sequence encodes CASSVTGFDEQYF.

V is TRBV7-9 and J is TRBJ2-6; D is perhaps TRBD2 (5 bases). This CDR3 contains 17 residues. V shed 5 bases and J shed 0 bases, with 14 bases lying between them. The germline V gene encodes CDR1 SEHNR and CDR2 FQNEAQ (reference sequence). CDR3 nucleotide sequence: TGTGCCAGCAGCGATAGCGCCCAGGACTCTGGGGCCAACGTCCTGACTTTC. This encodes CASSDSAQDSGANVLTF.

The table lists this clonotype with many counts. V is TRBV6-5 and J is TRBJ2-7; 8 bases fit TRBD1. The CDR3 consists of 16 residues. Germline V gives CDR1 MNHEY, CDR2 SVGAGI. V trimming: 4 bases; J trimming: 3 bases; junction bases outside the gene matches: 11. CDR3 sequence: CASSSQLDRVYYEQYF. In DNA form, the CDR3 reads TGTGCCAGCAGTTCCCAATTGGACAGGGTCTACTACGAGCAGTACTTC.

This clonotype was observed many times. The rearrangement joins TRBV7-2 to TRBJ1-1; TRBD1 might be the D (6 bases). The V gene's germline CDR1 is SGHTA and CDR2 FQGNSA. This CDR3 comprises 15 residues. Trimming pared 5 bases from V and 1 base from J, leaving 14 bases between. The CDR3 DNA follows: TGTGCCAGCAGCGCATGGGACACTGAGAACACTGAAGCTTTCTTT. As protein: CASSAWDTENTEAFF.

The chain links TRBV25-1 to TRBJ2-3, with TRBD2 as a possible D gene (6 bases). The CDR3 totals 17 residues. CDR1 MGHDK and CDR2 SYGVNS come from the germline V gene. Trimming left V 3 bases short and J 4 bases short, with 20 bases between. CDR3 loop: CASSENQAPWEADTQYF. The CDR3 nucleotides are TGTGCCAGCAGTGAGAACCAGGCCCCCTGGGAGGCAGATACGCAGTATTTT.

This chain links TRBV6-5 with TRBJ2-1, with 7 bases fitting TRBD2. This CDR3 region has 17 residues. Germline values: CDR1 MNHEY, CDR2 SVGAGI. Losses at the gene ends were 0 bases for V and 4 bases for J; bases not matched to a gene: 9. The CDR3, as DNA: TGTGCCAGCAGTTACTCCAGTGGACTAGGGATTTACAATGAGCAGTTCTTC. It is translated as CASSYSSGLGIYNEQFF.

This clonotype was counted only a few times. The J gene is TRBJ2-1, the V gene TRBV7-3; 7 bases line up with TRBD2. Germline-derived CDR1 and CDR2 are SGHTA and FQGTGA. V lost 1 base to trimming and J lost 6 bases; unmatched junction nucleotides: 15. The CDR3 runs to 18 residues. CDR3 bases: TGTGCCAGCAGCTTAAATAGTCTTTTCGGACTAGATCCCAATGAGCAGTTCTTC. It is translated as CASSLNSLFGLDPNEQFF. Full variable domain (missing parts from reference TRBV7-3 and TRBJ2-1): GAGVSQTPSNKVTEKGKYVELRCDPISGHTALYWYRQSLGQGPEFLIYFQGTGAADDSGLPNDRFFAVRPEGSVSTLKIQRTERGDSAVYLCASSLNSLFGLDPNEQFFGPGTRLTVL.

This clonotype occurred a few times. J is TRBJ1-1 and V is TRBV29-1; possible D gene TRBD1, 5 bases. CDR1 and CDR2 from the germline V gene are SQVTM and ANQGSEA. CDR3 size: 12 residues. Trimming cost V 6 bases and J 4 bases, with 12 bases left between them. Here the CDR3 reads CSVPRGATEAFF. The CDR3 bases are TGCAGCGTCCCGAGAGGGGCCACTGAAGCTTTCTTT.

This clonotype appeared a few times. The genes are TRBV7-9 and TRBJ1-6; D is unresolved. From germline, CDR1 is SEHNR and CDR2 FQNEAQ (reference sequence). V was cut by 5 bases and J by 5 bases, with 10 bases left in between. The length of the CDR3 is 14 residues. Here the CDR3 DNA reads TGTGCCAGCAGCACCGACGGTAATAATTCACCCCTCCACTTT. This encodes CASSTDGNNSPLHF.

This rearrangement joins TRBV29-1 to TRBJ2-1, with D possibly TRBD2 on 6 matching bases. Trimming removed 1 base at V and 10 bases at J, with 8 bases between. The CDR3 totals 11 residues. Looked up from germline, CDR1 is SQVTM and CDR2 is ANQGSEA. The CDR3: CSVEGRGEQFF. DNA of the CDR3: TGCAGCGTTGAAGGGAGGGGAGAGCAGTTCTTC.

Ten or more counts support this clonotype. The rearrangement uses TRBV11-2 and TRBJ2-5; D not certain. Trimming took 7 bases from V and 1 from J, leaving 13 bases between them. The CDR3 consists of 14 residues. Germline CDR1 reads SGHAT; CDR2 reads FQNNGV. CDR3 sequence (DNA): TGTGCCAGCACCCATCCCGCTTCCCAAGAGACCCAGTACTTC. Its protein product is CASTHPASQETQYF.

This clonotype was counted ten times or more. CDR3 amino acids: CASSWGGGFTDTQYF. The CDR3 DNA reads TGTGCCAGCTCCTGGGGCGGGGGCTTCACAGATACGCAGTATTTT. The V call is TRBV28, the J call TRBJ2-3, with D possibly being TRBD2 (7 bases). The CDR3 runs to 15 residues. Germline V gene sequence: CDR1 MDHEN, CDR2 SYDVKM. V was trimmed by 8 bases and J by 2 bases, leaving 17 bases between them.

A word on this clonotype: A clone one base away is much larger, so this may be a read error. This sequence joins TRBV11-2 and TRBJ2-3, with D perhaps TRBD2 (5 bases). The CDR3 length is 16 residues. The V gene's germline CDR1 is SGHAT and CDR2 FQNNGV. Here the CDR3 reads CASSPGLDLSTDTEYF. Here the CDR3 DNA reads TGTGCCAGCAGCCCCGGACTCGACCTTAGCACAGATACGGAGTATTTT.

This chain uses TRBV2 with TRBJ2-1; 15 bases align to TRBD2. Germline trimming cut 2 bases from V and 0 bases from J; bases unmatched to any gene: 11. CDR3 length: 21 amino acids. Germline values: CDR1 SNHLY, CDR2 FYNNEI. The CDR3 DNA sequence: TGTGCCAGCAGTGAAAAGCCAGGACTAGCGGGGGGGGAGAGCTCCTACAATGAGCAGTTCTTC. It is translated as CASSEKPGLAGGESSYNEQFF.

This clonotype was counted many times. The gene calls are TRBV28 and TRBJ1-5, with D tentatively TRBD1 (6 bases). This CDR3 comprises 17 residues. Per germline, CDR1 MDHEN and CDR2 SYDVKM. V was shortened by 2 bases and J by 3 bases, with 17 bases between the two germline ends. The CDR3 DNA reads TGTGCCAGCAGTTTACTCCGAAGCCGACAGGTCAATCAGCCCCAGCATTTT. Protein product: CASSLLRSRQVNQPQHF.

This clonotype was detected ten times or more. The V call is TRBV12-3 or TRBV12-4, the J call TRBJ1-1; D ambiguous. Trimming took off 3 bases at V and 1 base at J, with 6 bases between the two ends. CDR3 length: 13 residues. The CDR3 reads CASSFTENTEAFF. DNA of the CDR3: TGTGCCAGCAGTTTCACAGAGAACACTGAAGCTTTCTTT.

The sample holds many counts of this clonotype. The chain couples TRBV7-9 to TRBJ2-1; D call uncertain. The V end was cut by 5 bases, the J end by 7 bases, with 9 bases between. CDR1 and CDR2 (germline): SEHNR, FQNEAQ (reference sequence). The CDR3 covers 12 residues. The CDR3 spells CASSQVTNEQFF. The CDR3 DNA follows: TGTGCCAGCAGCCAGGTCACGAATGAGCAGTTCTTC.

This CDR3 is CAISESGGAEAFF. The DNA for the CDR3 is TGTGCCATCAGTGAGTCGGGGGGGGCTGAAGCTTTCTTT. V usage is TRBV10-3 and J usage is TRBJ1-1, with a weak D call TRBD1 (5 bases). The V gene's germline CDR1 is ENHRY and CDR2 SYGVKD. The CDR3 is 13 amino acids. V lost 0 bases, J lost 6 bases, and 8 bases lay in between.

This clonotype has a handful of counts. This rearrangement joins TRBV6-6 to TRBJ1-4, with a tentative D call TRBD1 (6 bases). V was clipped by 5 bases and J by 0 bases, with 10 bases between them. The V gene's germline CDR1 is MNHNY and CDR2 SVGAGI (reference sequence). The CDR3 is 15 residues long. In DNA, the CDR3 is TGTGCCAGCAGTGCGGACAGAGCAACTAATGAAAAACTGTTTTTT. It encodes CASSADRATNEKLFF.

The chain uses TRBV12-3 or TRBV12-4 and TRBJ2-7; D is unresolved. V was pared by 5 bases and J by 4 bases, with 15 bases between. The CDR3 runs 14 residues. The CDR3 loop reads CASSQFSSGYEQYF. CDR3 nucleotides: TGTGCCAGCAGTCAATTTTCCTCGGGTTACGAGCAGTACTTC.

This clonotype was seen at least ten times. The rearrangement links TRBV7-9 to TRBJ1-5; D uncertain. The CDR3 consists of 15 residues. V lost 5 bases, J lost 4 bases, and 15 bases lay in between. Germline-derived CDR1 and CDR2 are SEHNR and FQNEAQ (reference sequence). CDR3 loop: CASSDLGLGNQPQHF. CDR3 in DNA: TGTGCCAGCAGCGATTTGGGTTTGGGGAATCAGCCCCAGCATTTT.

V and J are TRBV7-9 and TRBJ2-7; 7 bases map to TRBD1. This CDR3 spans 15 amino acids. V shed 5 bases, J shed 2 bases, and the junction held 9 bases outside the gene matches. Germline loops: CDR1 SEHNR, CDR2 FQNEAQ (reference sequence). The CDR3 nucleotides are TGTGCCAGCAGCCTGACGACAGGGTCTACCTACGAGCAGTACTTC. Protein product: CASSLTTGSTYEQYF.